The T cell receptor (beta chain) under discussion was sequenced for a study of naive and memory T cell subsets. Regarding the study as a whole: TCR counts from RNA may reflect activation-linked expression changes. Naive repertoires, especially CD8, held a few larger clonotypes, possibly memory cells re-expressing CD45RA.

Two oligonucleotides, mixed equimolar, formed the beta constant-region primer covering TRBC1 and TRBC2. Ligated cDNA was amplified by four rounds of PCR with nested alpha and beta constant-region primers and SP2. TCRdb itself ran the UMI-ligation and nested PCR reads through MiXCR, one entry per CDR3 protein. The sample carries fewer than 150,000 distinct CDR3 sequences, approximately 21% recorded once. After the first PCR, alpha and beta chain libraries were processed separately. V lost 0 bases and J lost 0; bases outside the gene matches: 1. Germline-derived CDR1 and CDR2 are DFQATT and SNEGSKA (reference sequence). The CDR3 is 15 residues long. Comments on this clonotype: The antigen is unknown.

The sample taken for sequencing was naive CD8+ T cells from blood. This chain uses TRBV20-1 with TRBJ2-1, with 8 bases matching TRBD1. The source is a human donor in good health. CDR3 protein: CSARETGGSYNEQFF. The CDR3 DNA sequence: TGCAGTGCTAGAGAAACAGGGGGCTCCTACAATGAGCAGTTCTTC.